What follows are 30 T cell receptor beta chains derived from one specimen sequenced in a study of cytomegalovirus exposure and HLA in healthy donors. The PCR employed 60 Vbeta primers together with 13 Jbeta primers. Measured with immunoSEQ multiplex PCR; TCRdb has only the in-frame clones, and not every one. The sample lists about 96,000 clones, about four fifths seen once, with 11% to 15% in the top ten. Sequencing was done on a sample of PBMCs. Receptors originate from a woman aged 70-85 years in good health and CMV-seropositive.

V usage is TRBV29-1 and J usage is TRBJ2-1; D uncertain. Deletions cut 3 bases from V and 10 bases from J, with 10 bases between. Germline V gene data show CDR1 as SQVTM and CDR2 as ANQGSEA. CDR3 length: 11 amino acids. CDR3 nucleotide sequence: TGCAGCGTTGAGGTTAATGGCGAGCAGTTCTTC. Translated: CSVEVNGEQFF.

The V gene is TRBV5-1, the J gene TRBJ2-5, with 7 bases matching TRBD2. The CDR3 covers 16 residues. Trimming cost V 1 base and J 4 bases; bases outside gene matches: 10. Germline-derived CDR1 and CDR2 are SGHRS and YFSETQ. The CDR3 spells CASSLQSRLAVETQYF. The CDR3 DNA is TGCGCCAGCAGCTTGCAGTCTAGGCTAGCGGTAGAGACCCAGTACTTC.

The chain uses TRBV5-1 and TRBJ2-2; a possible D gene is TRBD2 (7 bases). CDR1 is SGHRS, CDR2 YFSETQ, per germline. V dropped 0 bases and J dropped 3 bases, with 15 bases sitting between them. CDR3 length equals 17 residues. Here the CDR3 DNA reads TGCGCCAGCAGCTTGGTGGGGGGGGACACCTACACCGGGGAGCTGTTTTTT. Translation: CASSLVGGDTYTGELFF.

The chain joins TRBV9 to TRBJ2-3; 8 bases line up with TRBD2. V lost 4 bases, J lost 0 bases, and 1 base stayed unmatched. Per germline, CDR1 SGDLS and CDR2 YYNGEE. The CDR3 has 14 amino acids. The CDR3 is CASSPGGSTDTQYF. The CDR3 DNA reads as TGTGCCAGCAGCCCGGGGGGGAGCACAGATACGCAGTATTTT.

The chain uses TRBV30 and TRBJ2-7; 9 bases map to TRBD1. V gave up 2 bases and J gave up 7 bases; unmatched junction bases: 3. From germline, CDR1 is GTSNPN and CDR2 SVGIG (reference sequence). This CDR3 is built from 12 residues. The CDR3 DNA reads TGTGCCTGGAGTCCGACAGGGGGTGAGCAGTACTTC. Translated, it gives CAWSPTGGEQYF.

The chain recombines TRBV28 with TRBJ2-5, with TRBD1 matching over 10 bases. This CDR3 comprises 20 residues. Germline CDR1 is MDHEN and CDR2 is SYDVKM. J was trimmed by 2 bases and V by 2 bases; bases with no gene match: 17. DNA for the CDR3: TGTGCCAGCAGTTTAGAGGGAGGAATTAGGACAGGGGGAGTTCAAGAGACCCAGTACTTC. It translates to CASSLEGGIRTGGVQETQYF.

As regards this clone: Within the sample, other DNA sequences also encode this same CDR3. CDR3 DNA: TGTGCCAGCAGCCCGCCGGGACTAGCAAACACCGGGGAGCTGTTTTTT. Translated: CASSPPGLANTGELFF. The rearrangement uses TRBV14 and TRBJ2-2, with 9 bases aligning to TRBD2. The CDR3 sequence is 16 residues long. From germline, CDR1 is SGHDN and CDR2 FVKESK. V gave up 4 bases and J gave up 2 bases; unmatched junction bases: 5. Complete variable domain (other parts from reference TRBV14 and TRBJ2-2): EAGVTQFPSHSVIEKGQTVTLRCDPISGHDNLYWYRRVMGKEIKFLLHFVKESKQDESGMPNNRFLAERTGGTYSTLKVQPAELEDSGVYFCASSPPGLANTGELFFGEGSRLTVL.

V usage is TRBV7-3 and J usage is TRBJ2-2, with 7 positions matching TRBD2. The CDR3 has 16 amino acids. From germline, CDR1 is SGHTA and CDR2 FQGTGA. V lost 5 bases to trimming and J lost 0 bases; unmatched junction nucleotides: 6. The CDR3 spells CASSLHGRPNTGELFF. Here the CDR3 DNA reads TGTGCCAGCAGCCTCCACGGGAGGCCGAACACCGGGGAGCTGTTTTTT.

This chain connects TRBV7-8 to TRBJ1-3; 8 bases line up with TRBD1. V lost 5 bases and J lost 2; bases outside the gene matches: 5. Germline CDR1 is SGHVS and CDR2 is FQNEAQ. The CDR3 has 15 amino acids. CDR3 region: CASSPRTGTGNTIYF. The CDR3 DNA sequence: TGTGCCAGCAGCCCCCGGACAGGGACTGGAAACACCATATATTTT.

Concerning this clone itself: Additional DNA sequences in this sample encode the identical CDR3. The CDR3 nucleotides are TGTGCCAGTAGTGCTTTCCTGGGACAGGGGAACACTGAAGCTTTCTTT. Translated, it gives CASSAFLGQGNTEAFF. The chain employs TRBV19 and TRBJ1-1, with 9 bases matching TRBD1. The CDR3 spans 16 residues. Germline lookup yields CDR1 LNHDA and CDR2 SQIVND (reference sequence). Losses at the gene ends were 5 bases for V and 1 base for J; bases not matched to a gene: 8.

The chain has TRBV7-2 and TRBJ1-6; D is possibly TRBD1 (6 bases). V dropped 3 bases and J dropped 7 bases, with 10 bases sitting between them. The CDR3 extends over 14 amino acids. CDR1 and CDR2 from the germline V gene are SGHTA and FQGNSA. The CDR3 protein is CASSFRTENSPLHF. CDR3 DNA: TGTGCCAGCAGCTTTAGGACAGAAAATTCACCCCTCCACTTT.

This rearrangement joins TRBV5-6 to TRBJ2-2, with 11 bases matching TRBD1. Germline V lookup: CDR1 SGHDT, CDR2 YYEEEE. CDR3 length equals 16 residues. V shed 5 bases, J shed 4 bases, and the junction held 7 bases outside the gene matches. CDR3 region: CASSLPGQGVTGELFF. CDR3 nucleotides: TGTGCCAGCAGTCTCCCGGGACAGGGGGTCACCGGGGAGCTGTTTTTT.

This clone was found once. This chain connects TRBV27 to TRBJ2-7, with TRBD1 identical over 8 bases. With V trimmed by 5 bases and J by 0 bases, 3 bases remained unmatched. The CDR3 is 14 amino acids. CDR1 MNHEY and CDR2 SMNVEV come from the germline V gene (reference sequence). CDR3 region: CASSRQGSSYEQYF. The CDR3 DNA sequence: TGTGCCAGCAGTCGACAGGGGAGCTCCTACGAGCAGTACTTC.

V and J are TRBV10-1 and TRBJ2-5; 7 positions match TRBD2. Losses at the gene ends were 6 bases for V and 5 bases for J; bases not matched to a gene: 3. CDR1 and CDR2 (germline): WNHNN, SYGVQD (reference sequence). The CDR3 sequence is 12 residues long. The CDR3, as DNA: TGCGCCAGCAGGGGGGGAGGGGAGACCCAGTACTTC. Protein product: CASRGGGETQYF.

This clone was picked up one time. The chain carries TRBV4-2 and TRBJ2-7, with 7 positions matching TRBD2. Germline-derived CDR1 and CDR2 are LGHNA and YNFKEQ. CDR3 length: 13 amino acids. V lost 4 bases, J lost 4 bases, and 4 bases stayed unmatched. The CDR3 DNA follows: TGTGCCAGCAGCCCATACGGGGGGTACGAGCAGTACTTC. Amino acid sequence: CASSPYGGYEQYF.

This clone was observed a few times. This sequence joins TRBV7-9 and TRBJ2-5, with D perhaps matching TRBD2 (7 bases). Gene TRBJ2-7 matches the end of the DNA better, so the J call may be wrong. Germline V gives CDR1 SEHNR, CDR2 FQNEAQ (reference sequence). The CDR3 has 16 amino acids. The CDR3: CASSPNRGASSYEQYF. The DNA for the CDR3 is TGTGCCAGCAGCCCAAACCGGGGGGCGAGCTCCTACGAGCAGTACTTC.

The CDR3 sequence is CASIWAGNTGELFF. CDR3 nucleotides: TGTGCCAGCATCTGGGCAGGTAACACCGGGGAGCTGTTTTTT. The V call is TRBV28, the J call TRBJ2-2; D is undetermined. V lost 7 bases to trimming and J lost 2 bases, with 11 bases between them. The CDR3 consists of 14 residues. CDR1 MDHEN and CDR2 SYDVKM come from the germline V gene.

This clone has just a few counts. The CDR3 bases are TGTGCCTGGAGTTCCGGGACTAGCGGGAGAGGGGCCTACAATGAGCAGTTCTTC. This encodes CAWSSGTSGRGAYNEQFF. The genes are TRBV30 and TRBJ2-1; 14 bases align to TRBD2. The length of the CDR3 is 18 residues. CDR1 is GTSNPN and CDR2 is SVGIG in the germline V gene (reference sequence). V shed 2 bases, J shed 2 bases, and the junction held 8 bases outside the gene matches.

The genes are TRBV20-1 and TRBJ2-1; maybe TRBD2 (5 bases). V dropped 3 bases and J dropped 14 bases, with 14 bases sitting between them. The CDR3 extends over 11 amino acids. Germline CDR1 DFQATT, CDR2 SNEGSKA (reference sequence). CDR3 loop: CSASNTRLEFF. The CDR3 nucleotides read TGCAGTGCTAGTAATACTAGGTTGGAGTTCTTC.

The chain links TRBV7-2 to TRBJ2-1; TRBD2 matches at 8 bases. The V and J ends lost 4 bases and 7 bases, in that order; junction bases with no gene match: 12. Germline CDR1 and CDR2: SGHTA and FQGNSA. The CDR3 has 16 amino acids. CDR3 nucleotide sequence: TGTGCCAGCAGCTCACCGGGGGGGGGCTCTCGAAATGAGCAGTTCTTC. It translates to CASSSPGGGSRNEQFF.

Written as DNA, the CDR3 is TGTGCCAGCTCAGTGCAAGTTGGGGACAGTGTCAATCAGCCCCAGCATTTT. This codes for CASSVQVGDSVNQPQHF. The rearrangement uses TRBV2 and TRBJ1-5; 7 nucleotides match TRBD1. The length of the CDR3 is 17 residues. The ends lost 8 bases at V and 3 bases at J; junction bases unmatched: 16. Germline V gene data show CDR1 as SNHLY and CDR2 as FYNNEI.

The chain recombines TRBV11-2 with TRBJ2-5, with 9 bases fitting TRBD2. CDR1 and CDR2 from the germline V gene are SGHAT and FQNNGV. Germline trimming cut 2 bases from V and 5 bases from J; bases unmatched to any gene: 6. The CDR3 length is 15 residues. The CDR3 region has the DNA TGTGCCAGCAGCTTACGACTAGCGGCGGAGGAGACCCAGTACTTC. Amino acid sequence: CASSLRLAAEETQYF.

The V call is TRBV7-2, the J call TRBJ2-5; the match to TRBD1 covers 10 bases. CDR1 SGHTA and CDR2 FQGNSA come from the germline V gene. The CDR3 covers 19 residues. The V segment lost 3 bases and the J segment 2 bases; nucleotides outside the gene matches: 15. The chain's CDR3 is CASSLGPGTGAREQETQYF. CDR3 DNA sequence: TGTGCCAGCAGCTTGGGTCCCGGGACAGGGGCGCGGGAACAAGAGACCCAGTACTTC.

This clone was recorded many times. This chain joins TRBV10-3 and TRBJ2-7, with 12 bases aligning to TRBD1. This CDR3 comprises 16 residues. Germline loops: CDR1 ENHRY, CDR2 SYGVKD. V lost 4 bases, J lost 2 bases, and 6 bases stayed unmatched. CDR3 region: CAISVSGQGATYEQYF. The CDR3 DNA sequence: TGTGCCATCAGTGTTTCGGGACAGGGGGCGACCTACGAGCAGTACTTC.

Regarding this clone: This sample also contains other DNA sequences that code for the same CDR3. The gene calls are TRBV20-1 and TRBJ2-7; D gene unclear. Trimming left V 6 bases short and J 0 bases short, with 3 bases between. CDR3 length: 10 residues. Germline loops: CDR1 DFQATT, CDR2 SNEGSKA (reference sequence). The CDR3 bases are TGCAGTGCCTACTCCTACGAGCAGTACTTC. Protein product: CSAYSYEQYF.

This chain uses TRBV19 with TRBJ1-5, with D maybe TRBD1 (5 bases). The V end was cut by 3 bases, the J end by 9 bases, with 15 bases between. This CDR3 contains 14 residues. Germline CDR1 and CDR2: LNHDA and SQIVND (reference sequence). Here the CDR3 DNA reads TGTGCCAGTAGTATTAGGGGTCCCTTTGGGCCCCAGCATTTT. Translating it yields CASSIRGPFGPQHF.

This chain uses TRBV6-1 with TRBJ1-2; D uncertain. The V end lost 5 bases, the J end lost 8 bases, and 15 bases lay between the germline ends. This CDR3 is built from 13 residues. Germline loops: CDR1 MNHNS, CDR2 SASEGT. The CDR3 spells CASSMDWTVGYTF. The DNA of the CDR3 is TGTGCCAGCAGTATGGACTGGACGGTAGGCTACACCTTC.

This chain links TRBV7-8 with TRBJ1-2, with D tentatively TRBD1 (6 bases). The germline gives CDR1 SGHVS, CDR2 FQNEAQ. This CDR3 contains 17 residues. V lost 4 bases, J lost 4 bases, and 22 bases lay in between. This CDR3 reads CASSSRDTPPTLYGYTF. The CDR3 DNA follows: TGTGCCAGCAGCTCCCGGGACACCCCGCCGACTCTCTATGGCTACACCTTC.

CDR3 DNA sequence: TGTGCCAGTATGCCCTCAGGGGCCCCCTACTATGGCTACACCTTC. It translates to CASMPSGAPYYGYTF. This chain uses TRBV19 with TRBJ1-2, with D perhaps TRBD1 (6 bases). Germline-derived CDR1 and CDR2 are LNHDA and SQIVND (reference sequence). Trimming pared 7 bases from V and 3 bases from J, leaving 18 bases between. The CDR3 has 15 amino acids. Full variable domain (outside the CDR3, taken from reference TRBV19 and TRBJ1-2): DGGITQSPKYLFRKEGQNVTLSCEQNLNHDAMYWYRQDPGQGLRLIYYSQIVNDFQKGDIAEGYSVSREKKESFPLTVTSAQKNPTAFYLCASMPSGAPYYGYTFGSGTRLTVV.

The chain combines TRBV6-1 with TRBJ2-6; TRBD2 matches at 7 bases. CDR1 is MNHNS and CDR2 is SASEGT in the germline V gene. The CDR3 loop spans 15 amino acids. The trim removed 6 bases at V and 3 bases at J, leaving 5 bases unmatched. CDR3 in DNA: TGTGCCAGCAGCCTGGGGGGGAGTGGGGCCAACGTCCTGACTTTC. Translated, it gives CASSLGGSGANVLTF.